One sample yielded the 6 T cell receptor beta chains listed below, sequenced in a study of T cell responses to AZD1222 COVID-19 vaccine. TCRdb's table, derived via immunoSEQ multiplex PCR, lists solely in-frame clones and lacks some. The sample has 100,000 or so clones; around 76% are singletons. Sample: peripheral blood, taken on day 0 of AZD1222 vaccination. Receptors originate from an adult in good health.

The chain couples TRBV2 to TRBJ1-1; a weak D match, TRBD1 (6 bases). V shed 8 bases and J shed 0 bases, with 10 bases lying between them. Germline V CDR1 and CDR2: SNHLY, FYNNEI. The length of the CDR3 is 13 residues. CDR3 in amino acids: CASPGQMNTEAFF. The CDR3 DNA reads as TGTGCCAGCCCAGGACAGATGAACACTGAAGCTTTCTTT. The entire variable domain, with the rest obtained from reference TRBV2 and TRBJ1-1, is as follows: EPEVTQTPSHQVTQMGQEVILRCVPISNHLYFYWYRQILGQKVEFLVSFYNNEISEKSEIFDDQFSVERPDGSNFTLKIRSTKLEDSAMYFCASPGQMNTEAFFGQGTRLTVV.

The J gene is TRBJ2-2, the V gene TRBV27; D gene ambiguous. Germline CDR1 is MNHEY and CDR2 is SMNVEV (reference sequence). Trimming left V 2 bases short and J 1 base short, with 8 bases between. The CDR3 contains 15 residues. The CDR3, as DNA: TGTGCCAGCAGTTTAGGGTTTGGGAACACCGGGGAGCTGTTTTTT. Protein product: CASSLGFGNTGELFF.

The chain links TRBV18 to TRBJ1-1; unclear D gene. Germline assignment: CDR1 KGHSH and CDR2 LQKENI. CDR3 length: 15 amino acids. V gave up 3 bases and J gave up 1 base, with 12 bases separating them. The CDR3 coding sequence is TGTGCCAGCTCACCCATTATGCAGACGAACACTGAAGCTTTCTTT. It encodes CASSPIMQTNTEAFF.

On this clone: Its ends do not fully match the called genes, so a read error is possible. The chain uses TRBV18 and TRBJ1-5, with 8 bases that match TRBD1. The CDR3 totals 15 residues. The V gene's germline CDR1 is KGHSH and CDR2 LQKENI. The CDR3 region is CASSPVSGGKQPQHF. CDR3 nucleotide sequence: TGTGCCAGCTCACCAGTCTCAGGGGGCAAACAGCCCCAGCATTTT.

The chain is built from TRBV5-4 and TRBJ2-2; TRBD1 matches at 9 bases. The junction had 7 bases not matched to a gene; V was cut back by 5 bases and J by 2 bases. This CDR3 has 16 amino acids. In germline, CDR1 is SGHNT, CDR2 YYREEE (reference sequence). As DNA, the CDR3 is TGTGCCAGCAGGCCGGGACAGGGAACTAACACCGGGGAGCTGTTTTTT. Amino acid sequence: CASRPGQGTNTGELFF.

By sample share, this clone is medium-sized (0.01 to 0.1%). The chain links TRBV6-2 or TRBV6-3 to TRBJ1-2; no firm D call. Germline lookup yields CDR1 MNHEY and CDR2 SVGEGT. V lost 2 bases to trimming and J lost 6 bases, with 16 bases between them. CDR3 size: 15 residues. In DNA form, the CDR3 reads TGTGCCAGCAGTTACAGTGGCAGCCCTGTCGATGGCTACACCTTC. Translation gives CASSYSGSPVDGYTF.